The 20 T cell receptor beta chains below come from one sample, sequenced in a study of Graves' ophthalmopathy and Graves' hyperthyroidism. CDR3 regions of TCR beta were amplified from RNA transcripts. The authors performed first-round RT-PCR with HTBI primers and then a second-round multiplex PCR. TCRdb redid the calling of the multiplex PCR reads with MiXCR, one entry per CDR3 protein. The data show fewer than 250,000 distinct CDR3 sequences, with 25% to 30% seen just once and approximately 8.6% held by the top ten. Specimen: peripheral blood. These receptors all come from a man aged 50 or older with Graves' ophthalmopathy.

There are many counts of this clonotype. The chain carries TRBV11-2 and TRBJ2-7; 12 bases map to TRBD2. Losses at the gene ends were 4 bases for V and 4 bases for J; bases not matched to a gene: 5. This CDR3 spans 15 amino acids. The germline V gene has CDR1 SGHAT and CDR2 FQNNGV. The CDR3 region is CASSSGLAGWYEQYF. The CDR3 DNA is TGTGCCAGCAGCTCCGGACTAGCGGGATGGTACGAGCAGTACTTC.

The chain couples TRBV7-2 to TRBJ2-7; tentatively, D is TRBD1 or TRBD2 (7 bases each). Trimming shortened V by 5 bases and J by 2 bases, and 16 bases separated the two germline ends. CDR1 and CDR2 from the germline V gene are SGHTA and FQGNSA. The CDR3 is 15 residues long. This CDR3 reads CASSPWGGTAYEQYF. In nucleotides, the CDR3 is TGTGCCAGCAGCCCCTGGGGGGGGACAGCCTACGAGCAGTACTTC.

This clonotype was detected ten times or more. The chain employs TRBV12-3 or TRBV12-4 and TRBJ1-2; D not resolved. CDR3 size: 10 residues. DNA of the CDR3: TGTGTCGACGAGGTAGATGGCTACACCTTC. This encodes CVDEVDGYTF.

The chain uses TRBV5-1 and TRBJ2-5, with unresolved D. Trimming left V 5 bases short and J 2 bases short, with 7 bases between. Germline V gene lookup returns CDR1 SGHRS and CDR2 YFSETQ. CDR3 length equals 12 residues. CDR3 sequence (DNA): TGCGCCAGCAGGGTCGATCAAGAGACCCAGTACTTC. Amino acid sequence: CASRVDQETQYF. The variable domain in full, with the rest retrieved from reference TRBV5-1 and TRBJ2-5, is KAGVTQTPRYLIKTRGQQVTLSCSPISGHRSVSWYQQTPGQGLQFLFEYFSETQRNKGNFPGRFSGRQFSNSRSEMNVSTLELGDSALYLCASRVDQETQYFGPGTRLLVL.

This clonotype was counted ten times or more. The chain has TRBV11-2 and TRBJ2-1; tentative D call: TRBD1 (7 bases). The length of the CDR3 is 16 residues. Germline lookup yields CDR1 SGHAT and CDR2 FQNNGV. V was cut by 4 bases and J by 3 bases, with 16 bases left in between. The CDR3 DNA sequence: TGTGCCAGCAGCTCCGATACAGGGGAGGTCTACAATGAGCAGTTCTTC. Translating gives CASSSDTGEVYNEQFF.

This clonotype was recorded at least ten times. The rearrangement joins TRBV12-3 or TRBV12-4 to TRBJ1-5; TRBD1 matches at 10 bases. The CDR3 is 15 residues long. Trimming took 5 bases from V and 7 from J; bases not matched to a gene: 8. CDR3 region: CASSIGQGGGQPQHF. CDR3 DNA sequence: TGTGCCAGCAGTATCGGACAGGGGGGCGGACAGCCCCAGCATTTT.

The chain joins TRBV12-3 or TRBV12-4 to TRBJ2-7; D unclear. Trimming cost V 2 bases and J 6 bases, with 26 bases left between them. The CDR3 runs to 18 residues. In nucleotides, the CDR3 is TGTGCCAGCAGTTTAAACAACGGACCCATTATTGGCCCTATCGAGCAGTACTTC. This sequence encodes CASSLNNGPIIGPIEQYF.

This clonotype occurred many times. The chain employs TRBV5-1 and TRBJ1-2, with 7 nucleotides matching TRBD1. CDR3 length equals 13 residues. The junction had 3 bases not matched to a gene; V was cut back by 3 bases and J by 4 bases. CDR1 and CDR2 from the germline V gene are SGHRS and YFSETQ. Here the CDR3 reads CASSWGDSYGYTF. Here the CDR3 DNA reads TGCGCCAGCAGCTGGGGGGACAGCTATGGCTACACCTTC.

The chain links TRBV12-3 or TRBV12-4 to TRBJ2-7; 7 bases fit TRBD2. This CDR3 is 15 amino acids long. J lost 5 bases, V lost 3 bases, and 10 bases had no gene match. The CDR3 region is CASSFHLFGGNEQYF. The CDR3 DNA is TGTGCCAGCAGTTTTCATCTCTTCGGGGGGAACGAGCAGTACTTC.

J is TRBJ1-5 and V is TRBV12-3 or TRBV12-4; the match to TRBD1 covers 8 bases. This CDR3 contains 16 residues. V shed 6 bases, J shed 1 base, and the junction held 8 bases outside the gene matches. The CDR3 region is CASSPMGTGSNQPQHF. The CDR3 nucleotides read TGTGCCAGCAGCCCTATGGGGACAGGAAGCAATCAGCCCCAGCATTTT.

This clonotype was detected many times. This chain joins TRBV6-2 or TRBV6-3 and TRBJ2-7; 8 bases match TRBD2. V trimming: 6 bases; J trimming: 6 bases; junction bases outside the gene matches: 13. The CDR3 is 15 amino acids. The germline V gene encodes CDR1 MNHEY and CDR2 SVGEGT. The CDR3 DNA is TGTGCCAGCAGCGACCAACTTAGCGGGACTCGCGAGCAGTACTTC. It translates to CASSDQLSGTREQYF.

This clonotype was recorded at least ten times. This chain links TRBV20-1 with TRBJ1-2, with D maybe TRBD1 (5 bases). Germline CDR1 reads DFQATT; CDR2 reads SNEGSKA (reference sequence). V lost 3 bases and J lost 4, with 18 bases in between. This CDR3 has 15 residues. In DNA form, the CDR3 reads TGCAGTGCTAGTATGGACACGACCTTTGGCTATGGCTACACCTTC. Amino acids: CSASMDTTFGYGYTF.

J is TRBJ1-3 and V is TRBV6-5; D possibly corresponds to TRBD1 (6 bases). V was shortened by 0 bases and J by 4 bases, with 10 bases between the two germline ends. This CDR3 has 15 amino acids. CDR1 and CDR2 from the germline V gene are MNHEY and SVGAGI. This CDR3 reads CASSYSRGRGNTIYF. CDR3 nucleotide sequence: TGTGCCAGCAGTTACTCCAGGGGTAGGGGAAACACCATATATTTT.

The V call is TRBV12-3 or TRBV12-4, the J call TRBJ2-2, with 7 nucleotides matching TRBD2. V gave up 0 bases and J gave up 14 bases; unmatched junction bases: 12. The CDR3 runs 15 residues. DNA of the CDR3: TGTGCCAGCAGTTTAGCCCCGGGGGGATCGGTAGACCTGTTTTTT. It specifies CASSLAPGGSVDLFF.

This clonotype was found many times. The gene calls are TRBV20-1 and TRBJ2-5; D not certain. The germline CDR1 and CDR2 sequences are DFQATT and SNEGSKA (reference sequence). Trimming removed 6 bases at V and 2 bases at J, with 4 bases between. This CDR3 comprises 10 residues. Written as DNA, the CDR3 is TGCAGTGCGCCGCAAGAGACCCAGTACTTC. Its translation is CSAPQETQYF.

This clonotype was detected many times. The CDR3, as DNA: TGTGCCAGCAGTTTAGCCGACAGGGAGACCCAGTACTTC. Translating gives CASSLADRETQYF. This chain connects TRBV27 to TRBJ2-5; D might be TRBD1 (6 bases). CDR1 and CDR2 (germline): MNHEY, SMNVEV (reference sequence). Trimming cost V 2 bases and J 5 bases, with 9 bases left between them. This CDR3 has 13 amino acids.

This sequence joins TRBV12-3 or TRBV12-4 and TRBJ2-5, with 9 bases aligning to TRBD2. The CDR3 length is 17 residues. Germline trimming cut 3 bases from V and 5 bases from J; bases unmatched to any gene: 13. CDR3 loop: CASSFMRLRGGGETQYF. Written as DNA, the CDR3 is TGTGCCAGCAGTTTTATGAGGTTGCGGGGGGGTGGGGAGACCCAGTACTTC.

This clonotype appeared a single time. The chain uses TRBV30 and TRBJ1-3; a weak D match, TRBD1 (5 bases). In germline, CDR1 is GTSNPN, CDR2 SVGIG (reference sequence). Trimming pared 0 bases from V and 0 bases from J, leaving 12 bases between. CDR3 length: 16 residues. The CDR3 nucleotides are TGTGCCTGGAGTGTATGGACACCCAACTCTGGAAACACCATATATTTT. Translation gives CAWSVWTPNSGNTIYF.

The chain uses TRBV7-2 and TRBJ1-2; D gene uncertain. V lost 0 bases, J lost 8 bases, and 10 bases lay in between. CDR3 length: 13 amino acids. Germline CDR1 and CDR2: SGHTA and FQGNSA. CDR3: CASSLALIRGYTF. The CDR3 DNA follows: TGTGCCAGCAGCTTAGCGCTAATAAGGGGCTACACCTTC.

Notes on this clonotype: It is unclear where the CDR3 begins or ends on the DNA, so no DNA is shown, and the CDR3 is as TCRdb lists it. The J gene is TRBJ1-1, the V gene TRBV11-3; TRBD1, the D gene given by the table, was not confirmed from the DNA. The germline V gene encodes CDR1 SGHNT and CDR2 YENEEA. The CDR3 spans 19 amino acids, including both terminal residues. The CDR3 spells CASSFYICSAMGQSFEAFF.